The 9 T cell receptor beta chains below all came from one sample that was sequenced in a study of radiotherapy plus CTLA-4 blockade in lung cancer. Sequencing was performed with immunoSEQ multiplex PCR; in TCRdb, only in-frame clones are kept and a portion is missing. The sample records more than 75,000 clones, approximately 86% being singletons. The input for sequencing was peripheral blood, taken from a patient treated with radiotherapy plus ipilimumab. The receptors were gathered from a human donor with non-small cell lung cancer who had stable disease on radiotherapy plus ipilimumab.

V usage is TRBV5-1 and J usage is TRBJ2-3; D is undetermined. The germline V and J ends were trimmed by 1 base and 5 bases, with 14 bases remaining between them. The CDR3 covers 15 residues. CDR1 SGHRS and CDR2 YFSETQ come from the germline V gene. The CDR3 nucleotides are TGCGCCAGCAGCTTGACGAGCCCTAGTGTAGATACGCAGTATTTT. It specifies CASSLTSPSVDTQYF. Full variable domain (rest looked up from reference TRBV5-1 and TRBJ2-3): KAGVTQTPRYLIKTRGQQVTLSCSPISGHRSVSWYQQTPGQGLQFLFEYFSETQRNKGNFPGRFSGRQFSNSRSEMNVSTLELGDSALYLCASSLTSPSVDTQYFGPGTRLTVL.

This clone was detected once. The J gene is TRBJ1-2, the V gene TRBV6-1, with a tentative D call TRBD1 (5 bases). There are 16 residues in the CDR3. V was pared by 1 base and J by 6 bases, with 18 bases between. Germline V gives CDR1 MNHNS, CDR2 SASEGT. The CDR3 DNA follows: TGTGCCAGCAGTGAAGTTTGGGCAGGGTCCCTGGATGGCTACACCTTC. Its protein is CASSEVWAGSLDGYTF.

The CDR3 nucleotides read TGTGCCAGCAGTTCGCGGACTAGCGTAGGTATAATTACCCCAGATACGCAGTATTTT. Encoded protein: CASSSRTSVGIITPDTQYF. V is TRBV2 and J is TRBJ2-3; 9 bases are shared with TRBD2. Trimming cost V 5 bases and J 4 bases; bases outside gene matches: 19. CDR3 length equals 19 residues. From germline, CDR1 is SNHLY and CDR2 FYNNEI.

This chain links TRBV9 with TRBJ2-7; no clear D gene. The germline V gene has CDR1 SGDLS and CDR2 YYNGEE. The CDR3 has 14 residues. V lost 7 bases to trimming and J lost 2 bases, with 16 bases between them. CDR3 protein: CASYDPRPTYEQYF. The CDR3 DNA sequence: TGTGCCAGCTACGATCCCAGGCCCACCTACGAGCAGTACTTC.

This chain uses TRBV5-5 with TRBJ1-2; D possibly corresponds to TRBD1 (5 bases). The CDR3 sequence is 13 residues long. V shed 4 bases and J shed 4 bases, with 11 bases lying between them. Germline CDR1 is SGHKS and CDR2 is YYEKEE (reference sequence). CDR3 DNA: TGTGCCAGCAGCCTTAGGGGAGGCTATGGCTACACCTTC. Its translation is CASSLRGGYGYTF.

The rearrangement links TRBV28 to TRBJ2-7, with D perhaps matching TRBD2 (6 bases). The CDR3 has 15 amino acids. Trimming left V 4 bases short and J 0 bases short, with 13 bases between. The germline gives CDR1 MDHEN, CDR2 SYDVKM. The CDR3 reads CASSSGSSGSYEQYF. The CDR3 DNA follows: TGTGCCAGCAGTTCCGGGAGCTCGGGCTCCTACGAGCAGTACTTC.

The genes are TRBV27 and TRBJ2-3, with TRBD2 identical over 7 bases. The CDR3 spans 15 residues. Germline assignment: CDR1 MNHEY and CDR2 SMNVEV (reference sequence). V dropped 5 bases and J dropped 4; count of bases not matched to a gene: 9. In nucleotides, the CDR3 is TGTGCCAGCAGTCCGAGGACTAGATTCTCAGATACGCAGTATTTT. Translating gives CASSPRTRFSDTQYF.

The V and J genes are TRBV5-1 and TRBJ2-7, with TRBD2 matching 7 bases. The CDR3 is made up of 14 amino acids. From germline, CDR1 is SGHRS and CDR2 YFSETQ. The trim removed 2 bases at V and 7 bases at J, leaving 9 bases unmatched. CDR3 region: CASSFGTPGGEQYF. The CDR3 region has the DNA TGCGCCAGCAGCTTCGGGACGCCCGGGGGGGAGCAGTACTTC.

V usage is TRBV4-2 and J usage is TRBJ2-4; possible D gene TRBD2, 5 bases. Trimming removed 3 bases from V and 3 bases from J, with 12 bases in between. The CDR3 contains 15 residues. Germline loops: CDR1 LGHNA, CDR2 YNFKEQ. The CDR3 region is CASSQPTRDKNIQYF. In DNA form, the CDR3 reads TGTGCCAGCAGCCAGCCTACTAGGGACAAAAACATTCAGTACTTC.